This entry features one TCR beta chain sequence. Its antigen is as yet unknown. Germline-derived CDR1 and CDR2 are LNHDA and SQIVND (reference sequence). J lost 7 bases, V lost 8 bases, and 5 bases had no gene match. CDR3 size: 12 residues. These data belong to a study of cytomegalovirus exposure and HLA in healthy donors. The wider study: The early release's HLA-typed donors yielded tens of millions of unique TCRs. Study findings and constraints: About 87% or about 30% of the time was how often most TCR beta V segments were productive, according to an earlier analysis. Reportedly, fewer N-insertions than the roughly 700-donor mean appeared in an Asian-associated ancestry cluster in a later analysis. High specificity and sensitivity for cytomegalovirus status were reported for the classifier.

It was with 60 Vbeta and 13 Jbeta primers that the PCR ran. Data came from immunoSEQ multiplex PCR; TCRdb stores just in-frame clones and leaves some out. This repertoire shows 120,000 or so clones, over 70% found once; its top ten account for 8.8%. Sequences were obtained from PBMCs. The J gene is TRBJ1-5, the V gene TRBV19, with TRBD1 matching over 7 bases. The receptor's source is a female donor in good health and CMV-seropositive. The CDR3 here is CASWTGGQPQHF. CDR3 sequence (DNA): TGTGCCAGTTGGACAGGCGGCCAGCCCCAGCATTTT.